The present T cell receptor beta chain was sequenced within a study of glioma-infiltrating T cells after dendritic cell vaccination. PBMC were collected before vaccination, two weeks after the third vaccination, and at progression. Germline values: CDR1 LNHDA, CDR2 SQIVND (reference sequence). The CDR3 runs to 15 residues. V shed 6 bases and J 4 bases; nucleotides not matched to a gene: 11. Assay used: immunoSEQ multiplex PCR; TCRdb lists only in-frame clones, some missing. Of approximately 90,000 clones listed, more than 75% are singletons. The chain carries TRBV19 and TRBJ1-2; 7 bases are shared with TRBD1. The receptor comes from a human donor with glioblastoma. Sequencing used blood, obtained before dendritic cell vaccination. This chain's CDR3 is CASSLQTGPGYGYTF. The CDR3 DNA is TGTGCCAGTAGCTTACAGACAGGGCCTGGCTATGGCTACACCTTC. The full variable domain, its missing parts supplied by reference TRBV19 and TRBJ1-2, is DGGITQSPKYLFRKEGQNVTLSCEQNLNHDAMYWYRQDPGQGLRLIYYSQIVNDFQKGDIAEGYSVSREKKESFPLTVTSAQKNPTAFYLCASSLQTGPGYGYTFGSGTRLTVV.